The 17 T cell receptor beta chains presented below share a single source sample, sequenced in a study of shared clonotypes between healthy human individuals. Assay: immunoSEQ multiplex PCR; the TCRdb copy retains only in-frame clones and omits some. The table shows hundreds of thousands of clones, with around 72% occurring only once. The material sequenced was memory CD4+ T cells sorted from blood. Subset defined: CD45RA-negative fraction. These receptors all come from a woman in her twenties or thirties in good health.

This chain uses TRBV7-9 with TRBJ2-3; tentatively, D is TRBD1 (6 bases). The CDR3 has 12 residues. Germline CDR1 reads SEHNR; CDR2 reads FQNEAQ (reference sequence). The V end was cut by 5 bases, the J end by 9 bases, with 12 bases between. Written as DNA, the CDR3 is TGTGCCAGCAGCCTGATGCAGGGGACGCAGTATTTT. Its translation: CASSLMQGTQYF.

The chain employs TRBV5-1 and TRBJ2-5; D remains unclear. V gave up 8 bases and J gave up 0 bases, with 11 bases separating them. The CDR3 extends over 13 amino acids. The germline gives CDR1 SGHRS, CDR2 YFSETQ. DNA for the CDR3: TGCGCCAGTCATCGGCGCGACCAAGAGACCCAGTACTTC. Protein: CASHRRDQETQYF.

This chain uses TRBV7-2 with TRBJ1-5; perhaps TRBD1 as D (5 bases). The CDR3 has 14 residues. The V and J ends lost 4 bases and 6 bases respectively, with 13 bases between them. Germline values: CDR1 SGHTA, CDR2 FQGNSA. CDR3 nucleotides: TGTGCCAGCAGCTCCCGGGGTGGGGGTCAGCCCCAGCATTTT. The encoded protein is CASSSRGGGQPQHF.

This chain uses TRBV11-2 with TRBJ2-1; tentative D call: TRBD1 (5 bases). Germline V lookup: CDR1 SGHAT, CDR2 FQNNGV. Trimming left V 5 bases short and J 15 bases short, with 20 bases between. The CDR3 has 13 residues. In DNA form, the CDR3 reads TGTGCCAGCAGCCCCCTCTTGGGCAGGGTCCGGTTCTTC. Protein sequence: CASSPLLGRVRFF.

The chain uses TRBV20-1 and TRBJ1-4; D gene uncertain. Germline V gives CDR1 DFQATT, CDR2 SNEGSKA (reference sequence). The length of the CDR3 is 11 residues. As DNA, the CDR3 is TGCAGCTACTGGGTAGGGGAAAAACTGTTTTTT. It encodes CSYWVGEKLFF.

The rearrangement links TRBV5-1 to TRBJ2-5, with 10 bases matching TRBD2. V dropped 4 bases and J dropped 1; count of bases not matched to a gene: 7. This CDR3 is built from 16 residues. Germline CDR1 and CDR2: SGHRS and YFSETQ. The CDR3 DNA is TGCGCCAGCAGCGGAACATTAGCGGGAGGCCAAGAGACCCAGTACTTC. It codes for CASSGTLAGGQETQYF.

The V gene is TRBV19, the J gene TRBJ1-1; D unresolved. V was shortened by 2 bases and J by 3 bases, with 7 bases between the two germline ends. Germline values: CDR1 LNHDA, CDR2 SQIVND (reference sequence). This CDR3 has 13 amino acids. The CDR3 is CASSISSDTEAFF. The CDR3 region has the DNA TGTGCCAGTAGTATAAGCTCTGACACTGAAGCTTTCTTT.

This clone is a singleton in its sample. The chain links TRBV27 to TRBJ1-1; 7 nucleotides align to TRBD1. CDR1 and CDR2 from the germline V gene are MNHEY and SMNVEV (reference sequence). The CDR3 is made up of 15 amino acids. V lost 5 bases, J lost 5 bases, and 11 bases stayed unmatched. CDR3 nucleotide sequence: TGTGCCAGCAGTAAGGGCGGACAGGCGGGGACTGAAGCTTTCTTT. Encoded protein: CASSKGGQAGTEAFF.

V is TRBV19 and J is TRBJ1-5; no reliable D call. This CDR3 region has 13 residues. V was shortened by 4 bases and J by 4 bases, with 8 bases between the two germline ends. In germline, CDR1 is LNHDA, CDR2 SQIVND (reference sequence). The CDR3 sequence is CASSRLGNQPQHF. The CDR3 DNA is TGTGCCAGTAGTAGGTTAGGAAATCAGCCCCAGCATTTT.

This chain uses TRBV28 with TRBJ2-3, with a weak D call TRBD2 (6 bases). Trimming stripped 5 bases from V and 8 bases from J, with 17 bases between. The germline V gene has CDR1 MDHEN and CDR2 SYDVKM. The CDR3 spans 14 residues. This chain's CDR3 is CASSRRLAVLTQYF. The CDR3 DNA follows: TGTGCCAGCAGTCGAAGGTTAGCGGTCCTTACGCAGTATTTT.

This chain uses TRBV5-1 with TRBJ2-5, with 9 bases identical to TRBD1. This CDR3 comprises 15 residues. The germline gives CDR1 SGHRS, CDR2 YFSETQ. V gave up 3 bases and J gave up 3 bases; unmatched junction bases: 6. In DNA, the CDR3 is TGCGCCAGCAGCTGGCTCAGGACAGGGGAAGAGACCCAGTACTTC. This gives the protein CASSWLRTGEETQYF.

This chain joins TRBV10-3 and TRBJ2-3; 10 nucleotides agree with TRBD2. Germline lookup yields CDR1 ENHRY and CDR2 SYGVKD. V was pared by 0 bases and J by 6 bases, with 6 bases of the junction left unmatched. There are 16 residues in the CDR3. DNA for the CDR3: TGTGCCATCAGTGAGTCAGAGCGGGAGGGCCCGGATACGCAGTATTTT. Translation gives CAISESEREGPDTQYF.

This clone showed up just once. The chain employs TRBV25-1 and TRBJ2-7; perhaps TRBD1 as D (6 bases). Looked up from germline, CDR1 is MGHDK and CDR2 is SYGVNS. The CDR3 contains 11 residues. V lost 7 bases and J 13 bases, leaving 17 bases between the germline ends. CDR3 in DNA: TGTGCCAGCACATATGGACAGTCGCTTTACTTC. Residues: CASTYGQSLYF.

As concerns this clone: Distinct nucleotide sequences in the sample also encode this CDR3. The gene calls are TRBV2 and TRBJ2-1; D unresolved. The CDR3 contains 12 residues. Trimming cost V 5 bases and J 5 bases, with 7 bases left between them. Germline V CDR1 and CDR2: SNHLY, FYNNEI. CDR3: CASSRLDNEQFF. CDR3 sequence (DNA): TGTGCCAGCAGTCGGCTGGACAATGAGCAGTTCTTC.

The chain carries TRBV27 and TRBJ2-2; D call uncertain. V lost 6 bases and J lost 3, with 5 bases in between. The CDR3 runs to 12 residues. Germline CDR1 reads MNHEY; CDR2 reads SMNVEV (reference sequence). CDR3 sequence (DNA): TGTGCCAGCAGCCCTTACACCGGGGAGCTGTTTTTT. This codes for CASSPYTGELFF.

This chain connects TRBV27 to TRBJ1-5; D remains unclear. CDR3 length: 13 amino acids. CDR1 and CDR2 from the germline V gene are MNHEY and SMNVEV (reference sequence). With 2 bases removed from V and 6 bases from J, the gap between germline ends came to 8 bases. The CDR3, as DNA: TGTGCCAGCAGTTTAACTGGACCTCAGCCCCAGCATTTT. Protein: CASSLTGPQPQHF.

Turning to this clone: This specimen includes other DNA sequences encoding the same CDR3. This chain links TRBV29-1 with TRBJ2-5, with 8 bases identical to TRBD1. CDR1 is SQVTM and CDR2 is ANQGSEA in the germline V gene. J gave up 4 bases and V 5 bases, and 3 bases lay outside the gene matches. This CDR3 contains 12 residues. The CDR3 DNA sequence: TGCAGCGTTAGAACAGGGGGAGAGACCCAGTACTTC. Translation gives CSVRTGGETQYF.